One sample yielded the 21 T cell receptor beta chains listed below, sequenced in a study of identical twins. TCRdb independently ran MiXCR on the 5' RACE reads; one entry per CDR3 protein. The sample holds about 280,000 distinct CDR3 sequences, roughly 8.6% seen once. These data are also associated with another study on yellow fever vaccine responses in identical twins.

Sample: memory (CD45RO+) T cells sorted from blood. Every receptor here comes from a woman in her late teens or twenties in good health.

In this sample, this clonotype turned up many times. The rearrangement joins TRBV29-1 to TRBJ2-4; no definite D call. Germline CDR1 SQVTM, CDR2 ANQGSEA. The CDR3 has 12 amino acids. Trimming removed 8 bases at V and 1 base at J, with 9 bases between. CDR3 sequence (DNA): TGCAGCTTCACCGGGGCCAAAAACATTCAGTACTTC. As protein: CSFTGAKNIQYF.

The rearrangement links TRBV11-2 to TRBJ2-2; TRBD2 is a possible D gene (5 bases). CDR3 length: 18 residues. Germline V gives CDR1 SGHAT, CDR2 FQNNGV. V was pared by 3 bases and J by 3 bases, with 20 bases between. The CDR3: CASSLMGVIFRDTGELFF. The CDR3 DNA follows: TGTGCCAGCAGCTTGATGGGAGTAATTTTTCGGGACACCGGGGAGCTGTTTTTT. Drawing the rest from reference TRBV11-2 and TRBJ2-2, the complete variable domain is EAGVAQSPRYKIIEKRQSVAFWCNPISGHATLYWYQQILGQGPKLLIQFQNNGVVDDSQLPKDRFSAERLKGVDSTLKIQPAKLEDSAVYLCASSLMGVIFRDTGELFFGEGSRLTVL.

This chain joins TRBV12-3 or TRBV12-4 and TRBJ2-1, with 16 nucleotides matching TRBD2. The length of the CDR3 is 22 residues. The J segment lost 4 bases and the V segment lost 2 bases, leaving 17 bases of the junction unmatched. CDR3 residues: CASSLRWTAGTSGRGTYNEQFF. CDR3 nucleotides: TGTGCCAGCAGTTTAAGGTGGACAGCCGGGACTAGCGGGAGGGGGACTTACAATGAGCAGTTCTTC.

This clonotype has a count of ten or more. The rearrangement links TRBV2 to TRBJ1-2; D is possibly TRBD1 (5 bases). The CDR3 extends over 14 amino acids. V was shortened by 2 bases and J by 6 bases, with 13 bases between the two germline ends. CDR1 and CDR2 from the germline V gene are SNHLY and FYNNEI. CDR3 loop: CASSEFPGENGYTF. CDR3 bases: TGTGCCAGCAGTGAATTTCCGGGGGAGAATGGCTACACCTTC.

This clonotype was seen ten or more times. The chain combines TRBV12-3 or TRBV12-4 with TRBJ2-1; maybe TRBD2 (5 bases). V shed 2 bases and J shed 4 bases, with 12 bases lying between them. The CDR3 extends over 15 amino acids. The CDR3 DNA is TGTGCCAGCAGTTTACCCGGGGTACAATACAATGAGCAGTTCTTC. Protein: CASSLPGVQYNEQFF.

In its sample, this clonotype was seen a few times. The chain recombines TRBV29-1 with TRBJ1-1; D unclear. The V gene's germline CDR1 is SQVTM and CDR2 ANQGSEA. Trimming removed 7 bases from V and 0 bases from J, with 18 bases in between. The CDR3 is made up of 15 amino acids. The CDR3: CSAIRPDAMNTEAFF. In DNA, the CDR3 is TGCAGCGCCATCCGCCCGGACGCTATGAACACTGAAGCTTTCTTT.

This clonotype appeared many times. The V call is TRBV6-1, the J call TRBJ1-1; D is unresolved. Germline V CDR1 and CDR2: MNHNS, SASEGT. V was clipped by 2 bases and J by 1 base, with 8 bases between them. The CDR3 sequence is 14 residues long. The CDR3 DNA follows: TGTGCCAGCAGTGAATCGTCAGGGAACACTGAAGCTTTCTTT. Its protein is CASSESSGNTEAFF.

The chain joins TRBV6-1 to TRBJ2-2, with 9 bases lining up with TRBD2. CDR1 is MNHNS, CDR2 SASEGT, per germline. With 0 bases clipped from V and 7 bases from J, the junction kept 9 bases outside the gene matches. This CDR3 is 17 amino acids long. The CDR3 spells CASSEAAVAGVIGELFF. CDR3 DNA: TGTGCCAGCAGTGAAGCTGCGGTAGCGGGAGTTATCGGGGAGCTGTTTTTT.

The sample holds many counts of this clonotype. The V call is TRBV29-1, the J call TRBJ2-5, with D unresolved. The CDR3 consists of 14 residues. CDR1 and CDR2 (germline): SQVTM, ANQGSEA. V lost 3 bases and J 0 bases, leaving 11 bases between the germline ends. DNA for the CDR3: TGCAGCGTTGATGGCCGCGGAAACCAAGAGACCCAGTACTTC. Translated: CSVDGRGNQETQYF.

This clonotype was found many times. The chain couples TRBV24-1 to TRBJ2-1, with D uncertain. V shed 9 bases and J shed 6 bases, with 17 bases lying between them. This CDR3 has 14 amino acids. Germline CDR1 and CDR2: KGHDR and SFDVKD. The CDR3 region is CATRDPLGTNEQFF. The CDR3 region has the DNA TGTGCCACCCGAGACCCCCTTGGTACCAATGAGCAGTTCTTC.

As to this clonotype: With a much larger clone just one base away, this may be a read error. The chain employs TRBV11-2 and TRBJ2-1; TRBD1 matches 7 bases. The germline V gene encodes CDR1 SGHAT and CDR2 FQNNGV. The length of the CDR3 is 16 residues. DNA for the CDR3: TGTGCCAGCAGGCTTCAACAGGGGTGGTCCTTCAATGAGCAGTTCTTC. Encoded protein: CASRLQQGWSFNEQFF.

The chain joins TRBV2 to TRBJ1-5; D ambiguous. CDR3 size: 14 residues. The ends were cut back, 3 bases at V and 9 bases at J, with 15 bases in the middle. CDR1 SNHLY and CDR2 FYNNEI come from the germline V gene. For the CDR3, the DNA is TGTGCCAGCAGTGAGACTCCGGCATCTGGGCCCCAGCATTTT. Protein sequence: CASSETPASGPQHF. Full variable domain (outside the CDR3, taken from reference TRBV2 and TRBJ1-5): EPEVTQTPSHQVTQMGQEVILRCVPISNHLYFYWYRQILGQKVEFLVSFYNNEISEKSEIFDDQFSVERPDGSNFTLKIRSTKLEDSAMYFCASSETPASGPQHFGDGTRLSIL.

This clonotype was detected only a few times. This chain connects TRBV24-1 to TRBJ2-3; 7 bases align to TRBD2. The ends lost 5 bases at V and 1 base at J; junction bases unmatched: 5. Germline assignment: CDR1 KGHDR and CDR2 SFDVKD. The CDR3 is 15 amino acids. Written as DNA, the CDR3 is TGTGCCACCAGTGCGCCAAGCGGGGGCACAGATACGCAGTATTTT. This translates into CATSAPSGGTDTQYF.

This clonotype was seen a handful of times. The gene calls are TRBV7-6 and TRBJ2-2; weak D call: TRBD1 (6 bases). The CDR3 sequence is 16 residues long. The germline CDR1 and CDR2 sequences are SGHVS and FNYEAQ. V was clipped by 0 bases and J by 4 bases, with 12 bases between them. CDR3 coding DNA: TGTGCCAGCAGCTTAGCGCCTCAGGGGAGCACCGGGGAGCTGTTTTTT. Protein: CASSLAPQGSTGELFF.

A few counts support this clonotype. This chain joins TRBV12-3 or TRBV12-4 and TRBJ2-2, with 8 bases identical to TRBD2. Trimming at V came to 0 bases and at J to 2 bases, leaving 5 bases not matched to a gene. The CDR3 sequence is 17 residues long. The CDR3 reads CASSLAGAGGNTGELFF. The CDR3 DNA sequence: TGTGCCAGCAGTTTAGCGGGGGCGGGAGGAAACACCGGGGAGCTGTTTTTT.

In this sample, this clonotype turned up many times. The V call is TRBV4-2, the J call TRBJ2-3, with D uncertain. Germline assignment: CDR1 LGHNA and CDR2 YNFKEQ. The CDR3 runs to 15 residues. V dropped 1 base and J dropped 0 bases, with 8 bases sitting between them. DNA of the CDR3: TGTGCCAGCAGCCAAGGGTGGTCTAGCACAGATACGCAGTATTTT. Protein product: CASSQGWSSTDTQYF.

This clonotype appeared many times. The V gene is TRBV20-1, the J gene TRBJ1-5; D call uncertain. Trimming removed 3 bases at V and 0 bases at J, with 6 bases between. Germline V gene sequence: CDR1 DFQATT, CDR2 SNEGSKA (reference sequence). The length of the CDR3 is 13 residues. CDR3: CSASDYSNQPQHF. In DNA, the CDR3 is TGCAGTGCTAGCGACTATAGCAATCAGCCCCAGCATTTT.

Ten or more counts support this clonotype. The chain combines TRBV6-4 with TRBJ1-5; 7 bases match TRBD1. Per the germline V gene, CDR1 is MRHNA and CDR2 is SNTAGT. This CDR3 region has 15 residues. Trimming took 0 bases from V and 4 from J; bases not matched to a gene: 3. The CDR3 sequence: CASSDSPGGNQPQHF. The CDR3 DNA reads TGTGCCAGCAGTGACTCGCCAGGGGGGAATCAGCCCCAGCATTTT.

The rearrangement links TRBV29-1 to TRBJ2-7; TRBD2 agrees at 9 bases. The CDR3 extends over 14 amino acids. V gave up 6 bases and J gave up 4 bases; unmatched junction bases: 10. Per germline, CDR1 SQVTM and CDR2 ANQGSEA. CDR3 coding DNA: TGCAGCGTCCTTGCCGGGACTAGCTTGTACGAGCAGTACTTC. It codes for CSVLAGTSLYEQYF.

The V and J genes are TRBV24-1 and TRBJ2-3, with a tentative D call TRBD1 (5 bases). Deletions cut 9 bases from V and 0 bases from J, with 24 bases between. CDR1 KGHDR and CDR2 SFDVKD come from the germline V gene. The CDR3 consists of 18 residues. CDR3 nucleotides: TGTGCCACCGGCCCGGGCCTTAGAGACAGATCTAGCACAGATACGCAGTATTTT. Amino acids: CATGPGLRDRSSTDTQYF.

This clonotype has just a few counts. The chain links TRBV6-6 to TRBJ2-7, with D possibly matching TRBD2 (6 bases). V was trimmed by 2 bases and J by 3 bases, leaving 14 bases between them. This CDR3 has 15 amino acids. Germline V gene data show CDR1 as MNHNY and CDR2 as SVGAGI (reference sequence). CDR3 protein: CASSYSMREGYEQYF. The CDR3 region has the DNA TGTGCCAGCAGTTACAGTATGCGGGAAGGCTACGAGCAGTACTTC.